Listed below are T cell receptor beta chains from one sample, sequenced in a study of molecular identifiers for immune sequencing clone quantification. From the PCR reads, TCRdb called clonotypes with MiXCR, one entry per CDR3 protein. The table lists around 470,000 distinct CDR3 sequences, over 20% of them singletons. Material for sequencing was naive CD8+ T cells from blood, with Jurkat cell RNA spiked in. These receptors were obtained from a human donor in good health. Some libraries in this study had Jurkat cell RNA spiked in. The CDR3 runs from the conserved cysteine through the conserved F or W. The D gene is left open where the match is weak. A row's size may be missing; if present it is once, few, many or a size class.

D	size	V	J	CDR3	DNA
NA	few	TRBV19	TRBJ2-2	CASSITGGYTGELFF	TGTGCCAGTAGTATAACTGGGGGCTACACCGGGGAGCTGTTTTTT
TRBD1	NA	TRBV9	TRBJ2-2	CASSPGGTGELLF	TGTGCCAGCAGTCCAGGGGGCACCGGGGAGCTGCTTTTT
NA	NA	TRBV20-1	TRBJ2-1	CSATGAFEESNEQFF	TGCAGTGCTACGGGTGCTTTCGAAGAGTCCAATGAGCAGTTCTTC
TRBD1	NA	TRBV2	TRBJ2-3	CASTGTGGTQYF	TGTGCCAGCACCGGGACAGGGGGTACGCAGTATTTT
NA	NA	TRBV27	TRBJ2-7	CASSFGWGEQYF	TGTGCCAGCAGTTTTGGGTGGGGCGAGCAGTACTTC
NA	few	TRBV4-3	TRBJ1-1	CASSQEREYTEAFF	TGCGCCAGCAGCCAAGAACGGGAGTACACTGAAGCTTTCTTT
NA	many	TRBV30	TRBJ2-3	CAWSARSTDTQYF	TGTGCCTGGAGTGCCAGGAGCACAGATACGCAGTATTTT
TRBD2	NA	TRBV15	TRBJ2-1	CATSVSAGALGNEQFF	TGTGCCACCAGCGTCTCAGCGGGAGCTTTGGGTAATGAGCAGTTCTTC
NA	few	TRBV19	TRBJ2-2	CASSIVPSRFAGELFF	TGTGCCAGTAGTATAGTTCCTTCTAGGTTCGCCGGGGAGCTGTTTTTT
NA	NA	TRBV7-2	TRBJ2-3	CANSPLDTLTDTQYF	TGCGCCAACAGCCCTTTGGACACCCTTACAGATACGCAGTATTTT
NA	NA	TRBV12-3/TRBV12-4	TRBJ2-1	CASNPHGEIYNEQFF	TGTGCCAGCAACCCGCATGGGGAAATCTACAATGAGCAGTTCTTC
TRBD1	NA	TRBV12-3/TRBV12-4	TRBJ2-2	CASTADRVTGELFF	TGTGCCAGCACCGCGGACAGGGTGACCGGGGAGCTGTTTTTT
TRBD1	few	TRBV6-5	TRBJ1-5	CASSPIGQDSNQPQHF	TGTGCCAGCAGTCCGATCGGACAGGACAGCAATCAGCCCCAGCATTTT
NA	NA	TRBV12-3/TRBV12-4	TRBJ2-7	CASSWGPIEQYF	TGTGCCAGCAGTTGGGGACCGATCGAGCAGTACTTC
NA	NA	TRBV7-2	TRBJ2-1	CASSLVDSGSSYNEQFF	TGTGCCAGCAGCTTAGTCGATAGCGGAAGCTCCTACAATGAGCAGTTCTTC
NA	many	TRBV30	TRBJ1-1	CACLITTNTEAFF	TGTGCCTGCCTAATAACTACAAACACTGAAGCTTTCTTT
TRBD1	NA	TRBV20-1	TRBJ1-4	CSARQGVEEKLFF	TGCAGTGCTAGACAGGGGGTAGAGGAAAAACTGTTTTTT
NA	many	TRBV7-9	TRBJ2-7	CASSGSGTLSSYEQYF	TGTGCCAGCAGCGGATCCGGGACATTGAGCTCCTACGAGCAGTACTTC
NA	few	TRBV30	TRBJ2-7	CAWSQVGGRYEYEQYF	TGTGCCTGGAGTCAGGTTGGAGGGAGATACGAGTACGAGCAGTACTTC
NA	few	TRBV27	TRBJ2-7	CASSQASTGPYEQYF	TGTGCCTCGAGTCAGGCTTCGACCGGCCCCTACGAGCAGTACTTC
TRBD1	few	TRBV12-3/TRBV12-4	TRBJ1-1	CASSLQKGQGETEAFF	TGTGCCAGCAGTTTACAAAAGGGACAGGGGGAGACTGAAGCTTTCTTT
NA	many	TRBV9	TRBJ2-2	CASSVWSRPGSLDTGELFF	TGTGCCAGCAGCGTTTGGTCGCGCCCGGGGAGTCTGGACACCGGGGAGCTGTTTTTT
NA	few	TRBV6-2/TRBV6-3	TRBJ2-3	CATRPTQGTDTQYF	TGTGCCACCAGACCCACGCAGGGCACAGATACGCAGTATTTT
NA	many	TRBV4-1	TRBJ2-5	CASSQGQGAGETQYF	TGCGCCAGCAGCCAAGGACAGGGAGCGGGGGAGACCCAGTACTTC
TRBD2	many	TRBV6-5	TRBJ2-3	CASSYSLREMPDTQYF	TGTGCCAGCAGTTACTCTTTGCGGGAGATGCCAGATACGCAGTATTTT
TRBD1	many	TRBV6-6	TRBJ1-5	CASSYSGTANSNQPQHF	TGTGCCAGCAGTTACTCGGGGACAGCCAATTCCAATCAGCCCCAGCATTTT
NA	many	TRBV21-1	TRBJ2-5	CASSNPYKILTQYF	TGTGCCAGCAGCAACCCCTACAAGATCTTGACCCAGTACTTC
NA	NA	TRBV12-3/TRBV12-4	TRBJ2-3	CASSWTEPDTQYF	TGTGCCAGCAGTTGGACAGAGCCCGATACGCAGTATTTT
NA	NA	TRBV5-6	TRBJ2-2	CASSLGPLGRAENTGELFF	TGTGCCAGCAGCTTGGGCCCGTTGGGCAGGGCCGAGAACACCGGGGAGCTGTTTTTT
TRBD2	many	TRBV4-3	TRBJ2-3	CASSQALAGGLVTDTQYF	TGCGCCAGCAGCCAAGCCCTAGCGGGGGGGCTAGTTACAGATACGCAGTATTTT
NA	NA	TRBV19	TRBJ1-1	CASTDSRSNTEAFF	TGTGCCAGTACCGACTCCAGGTCGAACACTGAAGCTTTCTTT
NA	many	TRBV7-9	TRBJ2-7	CASSPQLTYEQYF	TGTGCCAGCAGCCCCCAACTGACCTACGAGCAGTACTTC
NA	once	TRBV29-1	TRBJ2-3	CSVEALADTQYF	TGCAGCGTTGAAGCGCTTGCAGATACGCAGTATTTT
NA	few	TRBV27	TRBJ2-1	CASSQGPKYNEQFF	TGTGCCAGCAGCCAGGGACCGAAATACAATGAGCAGTTCTTC
NA	many	TRBV5-1	TRBJ2-2	CASSLGPQAYTGELFF	TGCGCCAGCAGCCTAGGGCCGCAGGCGTACACCGGGGAGCTGTTTTTT
TRBD1	many	TRBV7-9	TRBJ1-1	CASSHNNPNRDSDWGTEAFF	TGTGCCAGCAGCCATAACAATCCAAACCGGGACAGTGACTGGGGAACTGAAGCTTTCTTT
NA	many	TRBV12-3/TRBV12-4	TRBJ2-2	CASSLEKEGALGGELFF	TGTGCCAGCAGTTTAGAGAAGGAGGGGGCGCTGGGCGGGGAGCTGTTTTTT
TRBD2	many	TRBV4-3	TRBJ2-5	CASSHSNPASGLYQETQYF	TGCGCCAGCAGCCACTCCAACCCGGCTAGCGGATTGTACCAAGAGACCCAGTACTTC
NA	many	TRBV30	TRBJ2-1	CAWSVRDEQFF	TGTGCCTGGAGTGTACGGGATGAGCAGTTCTTC
NA	NA	TRBV30	TRBJ1-4	CAWNGGGALDEKLFF	TGTGCCTGGAACGGTGGGGGGGCTTTGGACGAAAAACTGTTTTTT
TRBD1	few	TRBV28	TRBJ2-1	CASSLIGGANEQFF	TGTGCCAGCAGTTTAATAGGGGGCGCCAATGAGCAGTTCTTC